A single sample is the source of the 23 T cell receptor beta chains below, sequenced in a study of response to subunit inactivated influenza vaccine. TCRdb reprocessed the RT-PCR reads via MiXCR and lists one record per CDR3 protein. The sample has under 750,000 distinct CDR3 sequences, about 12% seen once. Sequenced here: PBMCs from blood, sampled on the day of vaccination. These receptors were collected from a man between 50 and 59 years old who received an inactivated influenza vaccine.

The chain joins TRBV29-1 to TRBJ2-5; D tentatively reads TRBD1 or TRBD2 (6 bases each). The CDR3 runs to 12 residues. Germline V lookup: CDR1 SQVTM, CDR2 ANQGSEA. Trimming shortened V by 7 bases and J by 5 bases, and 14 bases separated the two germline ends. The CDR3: CSAGGGQETQYF. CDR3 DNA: TGCAGCGCCGGAGGGGGTCAGGAGACCCAGTACTTC.

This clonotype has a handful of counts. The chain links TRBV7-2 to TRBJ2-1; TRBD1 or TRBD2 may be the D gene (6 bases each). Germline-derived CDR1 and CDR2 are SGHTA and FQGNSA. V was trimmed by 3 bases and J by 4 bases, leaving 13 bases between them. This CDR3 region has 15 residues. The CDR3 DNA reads TGTGCCAGCAGCTTTTGGGGGGCTCAATACAATGAGCAGTTCTTC. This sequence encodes CASSFWGAQYNEQFF.

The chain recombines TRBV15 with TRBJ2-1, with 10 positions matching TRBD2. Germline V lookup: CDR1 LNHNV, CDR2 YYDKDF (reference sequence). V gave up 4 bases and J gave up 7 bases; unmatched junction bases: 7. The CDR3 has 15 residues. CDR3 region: CATSTQSGRVNEQFF. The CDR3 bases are TGTGCCACCAGCACCCAGAGCGGGAGGGTTAATGAGCAGTTCTTC.

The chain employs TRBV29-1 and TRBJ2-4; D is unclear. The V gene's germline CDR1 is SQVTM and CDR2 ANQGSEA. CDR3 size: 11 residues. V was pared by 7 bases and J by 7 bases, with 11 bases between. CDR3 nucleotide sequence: TGCAGCGCTGAGCTAGGGAACATTCAGTACTTC. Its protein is CSAELGNIQYF.

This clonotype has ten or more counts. DNA for the CDR3: TGCGCCAGCAGCTTGGGCGAGGCAGATACGCAGTATTTT. It encodes CASSLGEADTQYF. The chain carries TRBV5-1 and TRBJ2-3; D is unclear. Germline lookup yields CDR1 SGHRS and CDR2 YFSETQ. This CDR3 region has 13 residues. Trimming took off 0 bases at V and 4 bases at J, with 6 bases between the two ends.

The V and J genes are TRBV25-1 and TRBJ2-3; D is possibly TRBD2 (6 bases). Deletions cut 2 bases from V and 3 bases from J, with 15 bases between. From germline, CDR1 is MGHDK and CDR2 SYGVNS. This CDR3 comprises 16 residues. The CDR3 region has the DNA TGTGCCAGCAGTGAAGGAGCGGGTCCCTTTACAGATACGCAGTATTTT. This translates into CASSEGAGPFTDTQYF.

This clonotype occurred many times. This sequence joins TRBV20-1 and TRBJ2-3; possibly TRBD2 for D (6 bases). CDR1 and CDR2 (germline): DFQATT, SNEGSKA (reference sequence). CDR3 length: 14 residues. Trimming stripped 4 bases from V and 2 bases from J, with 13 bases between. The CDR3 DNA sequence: TGCAGTGCTACCAGCGGGCTGATCACAGATACGCAGTATTTT. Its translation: CSATSGLITDTQYF.

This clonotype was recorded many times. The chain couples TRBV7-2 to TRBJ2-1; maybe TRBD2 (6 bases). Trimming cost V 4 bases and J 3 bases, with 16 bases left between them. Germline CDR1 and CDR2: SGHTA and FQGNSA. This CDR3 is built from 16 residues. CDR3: CASSSLAPQRYNEQFF. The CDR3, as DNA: TGTGCCAGCAGCTCTCTAGCGCCCCAGCGCTACAATGAGCAGTTCTTC.

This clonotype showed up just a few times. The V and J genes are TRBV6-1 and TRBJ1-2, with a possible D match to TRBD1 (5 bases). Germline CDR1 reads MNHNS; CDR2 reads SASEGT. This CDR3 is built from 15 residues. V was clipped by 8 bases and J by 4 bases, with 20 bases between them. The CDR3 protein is CASFWGTRDSYGYTF. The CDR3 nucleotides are TGTGCCAGCTTTTGGGGGACGAGAGATTCCTATGGCTACACCTTC.

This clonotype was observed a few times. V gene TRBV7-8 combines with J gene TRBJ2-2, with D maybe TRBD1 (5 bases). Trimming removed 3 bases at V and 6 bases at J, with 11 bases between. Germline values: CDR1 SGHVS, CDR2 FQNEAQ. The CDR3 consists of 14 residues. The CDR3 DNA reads TGTGCCAGCAGCTTCCAGGGTTTAGCCGGGGAGCTGTTTTTT. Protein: CASSFQGLAGELFF.

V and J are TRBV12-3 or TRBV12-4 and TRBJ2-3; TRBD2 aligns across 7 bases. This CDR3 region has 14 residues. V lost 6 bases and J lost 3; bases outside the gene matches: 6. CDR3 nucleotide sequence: TGTGCCAGCAGGGACGGGAGGTATACAGATACGCAGTATTTT. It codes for CASRDGRYTDTQYF.

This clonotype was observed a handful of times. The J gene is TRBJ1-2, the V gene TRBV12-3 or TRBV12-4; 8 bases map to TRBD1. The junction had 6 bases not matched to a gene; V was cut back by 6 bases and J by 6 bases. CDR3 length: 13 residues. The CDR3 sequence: CASSTGTGNGYTF. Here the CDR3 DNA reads TGTGCCAGCAGCACCGGGACAGGCAATGGCTACACCTTC.

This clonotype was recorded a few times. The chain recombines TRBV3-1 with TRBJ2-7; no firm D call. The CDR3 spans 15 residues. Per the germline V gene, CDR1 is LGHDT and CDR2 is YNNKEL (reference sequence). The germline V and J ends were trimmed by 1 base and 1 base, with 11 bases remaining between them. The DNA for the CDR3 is TGTGCCAGCAGCCAAGGACGGACCAAGTCCTACGAGCAGTACTTC. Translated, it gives CASSQGRTKSYEQYF.

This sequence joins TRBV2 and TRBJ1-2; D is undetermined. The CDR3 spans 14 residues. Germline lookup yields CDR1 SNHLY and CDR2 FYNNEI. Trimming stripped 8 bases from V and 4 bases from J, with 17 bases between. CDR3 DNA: TGTGCCAGCCTTAGGGAGGTGTCGTCCTATGGCTACACCTTC. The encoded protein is CASLREVSSYGYTF.

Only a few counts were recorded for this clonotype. The CDR3 DNA sequence: TGTGCCAGCAGCTTAGAAAAAGGGTACGAGCAGTACTTC. Protein sequence: CASSLEKGYEQYF. The chain uses TRBV7-2 and TRBJ2-7; D gene uncertain. Trimming shortened V by 1 base and J by 4 bases, and 8 bases separated the two germline ends. Germline V gene data show CDR1 as SGHTA and CDR2 as FQGNSA. The CDR3 is 13 amino acids.

The CDR3 sequence is CASSSVGAGGLYNEQFF. CDR3 nucleotides: TGTGCCAGCAGCTCCGTTGGGGCGGGGGGGCTCTACAATGAGCAGTTCTTC. The chain employs TRBV7-9 and TRBJ2-1; the match to TRBD2 covers 9 bases. Trimming removed 4 bases from V and 3 bases from J; junction bases left unmatched: 10. CDR3 length: 17 residues. CDR1 is SEHNR and CDR2 is FQNEAQ in the germline V gene (reference sequence).

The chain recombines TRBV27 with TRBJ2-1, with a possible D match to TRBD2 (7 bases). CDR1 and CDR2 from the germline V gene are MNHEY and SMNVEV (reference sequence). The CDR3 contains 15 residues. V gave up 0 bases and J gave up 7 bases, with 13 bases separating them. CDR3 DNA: TGTGCCAGCAGTTTATCGTGGGGGGGCTGGAATGAGCAGTTCTTC. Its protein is CASSLSWGGWNEQFF.

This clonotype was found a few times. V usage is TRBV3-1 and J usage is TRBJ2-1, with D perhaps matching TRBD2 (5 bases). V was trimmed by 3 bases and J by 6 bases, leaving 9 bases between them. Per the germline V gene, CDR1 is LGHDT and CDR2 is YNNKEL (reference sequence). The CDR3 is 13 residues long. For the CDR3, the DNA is TGTGCCAGCAGCCATGAGGGAATCAATGAGCAGTTCTTC. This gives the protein CASSHEGINEQFF.

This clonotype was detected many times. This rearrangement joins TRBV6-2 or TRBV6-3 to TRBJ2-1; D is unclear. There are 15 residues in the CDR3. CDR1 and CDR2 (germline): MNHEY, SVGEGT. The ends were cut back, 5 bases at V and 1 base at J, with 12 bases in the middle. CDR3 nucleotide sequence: TGTGCCAGCAGTAAAGATGGCGGATCCTACAATGAGCAGTTCTTC. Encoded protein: CASSKDGGSYNEQFF.

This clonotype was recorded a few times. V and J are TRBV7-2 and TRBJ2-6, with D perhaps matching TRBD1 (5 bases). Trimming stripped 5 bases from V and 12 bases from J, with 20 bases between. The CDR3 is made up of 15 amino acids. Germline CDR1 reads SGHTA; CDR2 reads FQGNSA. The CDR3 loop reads CASSVGALDSSVLTF. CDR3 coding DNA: TGTGCCAGCAGCGTAGGGGCACTCGACTCAAGCGTCCTGACTTTC.

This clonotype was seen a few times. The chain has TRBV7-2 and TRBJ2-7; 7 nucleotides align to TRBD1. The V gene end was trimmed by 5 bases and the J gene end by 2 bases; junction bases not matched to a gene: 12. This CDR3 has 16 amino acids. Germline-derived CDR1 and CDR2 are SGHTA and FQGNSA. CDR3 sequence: CASSPLRDRSPYEQYF. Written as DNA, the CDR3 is TGTGCCAGCAGCCCTCTACGGGACAGAAGCCCCTACGAGCAGTACTTC.

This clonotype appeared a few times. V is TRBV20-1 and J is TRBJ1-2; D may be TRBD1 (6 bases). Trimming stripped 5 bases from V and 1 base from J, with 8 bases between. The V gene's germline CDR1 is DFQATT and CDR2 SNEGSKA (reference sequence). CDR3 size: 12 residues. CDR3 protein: CSAGDINYGYTF. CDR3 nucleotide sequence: TGCAGTGCTGGGGACATTAACTATGGCTACACCTTC.

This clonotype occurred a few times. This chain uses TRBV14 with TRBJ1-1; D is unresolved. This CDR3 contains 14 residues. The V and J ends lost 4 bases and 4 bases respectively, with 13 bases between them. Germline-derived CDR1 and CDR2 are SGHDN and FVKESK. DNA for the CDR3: TGTGCCAGCAGCCGGGAAGCCCGGGGCACTGAAGCTTTCTTT. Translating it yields CASSREARGTEAFF.